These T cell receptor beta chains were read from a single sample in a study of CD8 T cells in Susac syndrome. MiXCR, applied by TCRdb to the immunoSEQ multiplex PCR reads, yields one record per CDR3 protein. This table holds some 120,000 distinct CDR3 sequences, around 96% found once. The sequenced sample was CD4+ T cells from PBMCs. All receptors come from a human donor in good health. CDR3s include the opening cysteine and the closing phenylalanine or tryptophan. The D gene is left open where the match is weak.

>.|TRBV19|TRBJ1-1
CASSGGANTEAFF
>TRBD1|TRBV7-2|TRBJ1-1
CASSLERQGNTEAFF
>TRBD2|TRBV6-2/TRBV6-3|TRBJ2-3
CASSHGSAGRWKDTQYF
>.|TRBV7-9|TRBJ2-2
CASSDLGVVTGELFF
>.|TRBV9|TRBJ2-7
CASSVGSGTDIYEQYF
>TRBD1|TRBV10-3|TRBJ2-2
CAIRSPGQGAGELFF
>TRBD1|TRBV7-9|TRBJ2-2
CASRPGQGAGIGELFF
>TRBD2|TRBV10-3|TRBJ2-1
CAIRGLAGGYEQFF
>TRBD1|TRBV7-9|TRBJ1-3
CASRPNTGGSGNTIYF
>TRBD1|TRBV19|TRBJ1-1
CASSIGDRVNTEAFF
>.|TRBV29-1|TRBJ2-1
CSVGPRGGRTGGNEQFF